This T cell receptor (beta chain) stems from a study of radiation and T cells in renal cell carcinoma. Study-wide background: Nephrectomy followed 15 Gy stereotactic body radiation by 4 weeks.

Time point defined: baseline pretreatment blood. Treatment indicated: 15 Gy SBRT to primary tumor, nephrectomy 4 weeks later. The tumor was a clear cell renal cell carcinoma. Study outcomes and limitations: No pretreatment tumor biopsies were available for baseline clonotypes. From baseline, blood top tumor clonotypes peaked at 2 weeks post-radiation.

As regards this clone: What it binds is not known.

Clones were sequenced by immunoSEQ multiplex PCR, and TCRdb holds only the in-frame ones, with some missing. The table has under 65,000 clones, around 80% seen once. The germline V gene encodes CDR1 SEHNR and CDR2 FQNEAQ (reference sequence). The CDR3 runs 15 residues. The germline V and J ends were trimmed by 2 bases and 4 bases, with 11 bases remaining between them. The clonotype was recovered from a man aged 55 to 69 with renal cell carcinoma. The sample in question was blood, obtained from a patient whose treatment included radiotherapy and nephrectomy. The chain carries TRBV7-9 and TRBJ1-4; possible D gene TRBD1, 5 bases. The CDR3 bases are TGTGCCAGCAGCTTAAGCAGGGCTTTTAATGAAAAACTGTTTTTT. Translated: CASSLSRAFNEKLFF.